This paragraph covers one TCR beta chain sequence. As yet, its antigen is unknown. The sample originates from a study of blood T cells in healthy people across ages. Study-wide results and limits: Versus aged donors, long-lived donors had higher diversity and more naive CD4+ cells. Donor CMV status, an unknown factor, possibly confounded changes in expanded clonotypes.

V was clipped by 8 bases and J by 2 bases; unmatched bases: 9. CDR1 and CDR2 (germline): MDHEN, SYDVKM. The CDR3 runs to 15 residues. Alongside a J-beta primer mix, a sample-barcoded 5' primer served in a second PCR lasting roughly 7 to 11 cycles. MiXCR was run by TCRdb on the 5' RACE reads, yielding one entry per CDR3 protein. The table shows 800,000 or so distinct CDR3 sequences, with about half occurring only once. Sequences were obtained from blood. The clonotype was recovered from a man older than 75 in good health. The chain joins TRBV28 to TRBJ2-7; 10 bases are shared with TRBD1. CDR3 in DNA: TGTGCCAGCTACCCTGCGGGGACAGGGGCCTACGAGCAGTACTTC. As protein: CASYPAGTGAYEQYF.